The 15 T cell receptor beta chains reported below all come from one sample, sequenced in a study of blood T cell repertoires in COVID-19. Data came from immunoSEQ multiplex PCR; TCRdb stores just in-frame clones and leaves some out. The sample includes roughly 200,000 clones, roughly 90% of them seen just once. Material for sequencing was peripheral blood. These receptor sequences come from a man in his 70s with acute or convalescent COVID-19.

This chain joins TRBV3-1 (or the pseudogene TRBV3-2) and TRBJ1-1, with no clear D. Trimming removed 3 bases from V and 1 base from J, with 15 bases in between. Germline values: CDR1 LGHDT, CDR2 YNNKEL (reference sequence). This CDR3 comprises 16 residues. The chain's CDR3 is CASSHGTLPRNTEAFF. The CDR3 region has the DNA TGTGCCAGCAGCCACGGCACGCTGCCTAGGAACACTGAAGCTTTCTTT.

The chain links TRBV5-4 to TRBJ2-1; 12 nucleotides line up with TRBD1. Germline lookup yields CDR1 SGHNT and CDR2 YYREEE (reference sequence). The CDR3 has 15 residues. J was trimmed by 9 bases and V by 4 bases; bases with no gene match: 8. CDR3 in DNA: TGTGCCAGCAGCACCCGGGACAGGGGGCTTGGTGAGCAGTTCTTC. Translated, it gives CASSTRDRGLGEQFF.

CDR3 region: CASSYPGQGGNQPQHF. The DNA of the CDR3 is TGTGCCAGCAGTTACCCCGGACAGGGGGGCAATCAGCCCCAGCATTTT. The V call is TRBV6-2 or TRBV6-3, the J call TRBJ1-5; TRBD1 matches 10 bases. The CDR3 is made up of 16 amino acids. Trimming at V came to 2 bases and at J to 2 bases, leaving 3 bases not matched to a gene. The V gene's germline CDR1 is MNHEY and CDR2 SVGEGT.

This rearrangement joins TRBV5-6 to TRBJ1-2; TRBD1 matches 7 bases. This CDR3 is built from 15 residues. V shed 3 bases, J shed 5 bases, and the junction held 10 bases outside the gene matches. The germline CDR1 and CDR2 sequences are SGHDT and YYEEEE. The CDR3 here is CASSSKTGDGYGYTF. For the CDR3, the DNA is TGTGCCAGCAGCTCCAAAACAGGGGATGGGTATGGCTACACCTTC.

This clone was counted only a few times. This rearrangement joins TRBV5-1 to TRBJ2-1; the match to TRBD2 covers 11 bases. The CDR3 length is 16 residues. Germline CDR1 SGHRS, CDR2 YFSETQ. Unmatched junction bases numbered 4, after V lost 4 bases and J lost 1 base. CDR3 nucleotide sequence: TGCGCCAGCAGCCGGTTAGCGGGAGGGTCCTACAATGAGCAGTTCTTC. Amino acids: CASSRLAGGSYNEQFF.

The V gene is TRBV18, the J gene TRBJ1-2, with TRBD1 identical over 11 bases. V trimming: 2 bases; J trimming: 8 bases; junction bases outside the gene matches: 4. The CDR3 is 14 amino acids. The V gene's germline CDR1 is KGHSH and CDR2 LQKENI. In DNA form, the CDR3 reads TGTGCCAGCTCACCAGGACAGGGGGCTCCCGGCTACACCTTC. Protein sequence: CASSPGQGAPGYTF.

J is TRBJ2-2 and V is TRBV9; TRBD2 matches at 13 bases. The ends lost 2 bases at V and 5 bases at J; junction bases unmatched: 9. The CDR3 is made up of 18 amino acids. CDR1 SGDLS and CDR2 YYNGEE come from the germline V gene. CDR3 nucleotides: TGTGCCAGCAGCGTTGGGGAGGGACTAGCGGGACGAACCGGGGAGCTGTTTTTT. Encoded protein: CASSVGEGLAGRTGELFF.

The chain uses TRBV5-5 and TRBJ1-2, with 8 bases matching TRBD1. The CDR3 is 14 amino acids. In germline, CDR1 is SGHKS, CDR2 YYEKEE (reference sequence). V lost 1 base, J lost 5 bases, and 4 bases stayed unmatched. This CDR3 reads CASSLIGQGYGYTF. The DNA for the CDR3 is TGTGCCAGCAGCTTGATTGGACAGGGATATGGCTACACCTTC.

V gene TRBV7-7 combines with J gene TRBJ2-1; 9 bases agree with TRBD2. The V and J ends lost 5 bases and 7 bases, in that order; junction bases with no gene match: 6. This CDR3 comprises 14 residues. Germline values: CDR1 SSHAT, CDR2 FNYEAQ (reference sequence). CDR3 sequence: CASSPSSGNNEQFF. The CDR3 coding sequence is TGTGCCAGCAGCCCCTCTAGCGGGAATAATGAGCAGTTCTTC.

The J gene is TRBJ1-2, the V gene TRBV5-5; a weak D match, TRBD1 (6 bases). V lost 0 bases and J lost 7, with 13 bases in between. Germline CDR1 reads SGHKS; CDR2 reads YYEKEE (reference sequence). The CDR3 consists of 14 residues. CDR3 amino acids: CASSLEGARGGYTF. The CDR3 DNA reads TGTGCCAGCAGCTTGGAAGGGGCCAGGGGTGGCTACACCTTC. The full variable domain, its missing parts supplied by reference TRBV5-5 and TRBJ1-2, is DAGVTQSPTHLIKTRGQQVTLRCSPISGHKSVSWYQQVLGQGPQFIFQYYEKEERGRGNFPDRFSARQFPNYSSELNVNALLLGDSALYLCASSLEGARGGYTFGSGTRLTVV.

This clone was detected once. This chain uses TRBV12-5 with TRBJ1-2, with a weak D call TRBD1 (6 bases). Trimming shortened V by 1 base and J by 8 bases, and 11 bases separated the two germline ends. In germline, CDR1 is LGHNT, CDR2 FRNRAP. CDR3 length: 13 residues. CDR3 in amino acids: CASGLDGGLGYTF. CDR3 nucleotides: TGTGCTAGTGGTTTGGACGGGGGGCTCGGCTACACCTTC.

The sample holds one count of this clone. This sequence joins TRBV11-2 and TRBJ2-7; 7 bases map to TRBD1. J gave up 4 bases and V 5 bases, and 8 bases lay outside the gene matches. The CDR3 sequence is 14 residues long. Germline assignment: CDR1 SGHAT and CDR2 FQNNGV. CDR3 residues: CASSQSQGVYEQYF. The CDR3 bases are TGTGCCAGCAGCCAGAGTCAGGGGGTTTACGAGCAGTACTTC.

The chain couples TRBV18 to TRBJ1-2; weak D call: TRBD1 (6 bases). The CDR3 has 15 amino acids. V lost 3 bases and J lost 4, with 15 bases in between. Germline V gene sequence: CDR1 KGHSH, CDR2 LQKENI. Here the CDR3 reads CASSPLDQGFYGYTF. CDR3 in DNA: TGTGCCAGCTCACCCCTGGACCAGGGGTTCTATGGCTACACCTTC.

The chain links TRBV27 to TRBJ2-7, with a possible D match to TRBD1 (6 bases). The CDR3 runs 19 residues. Germline CDR1 and CDR2: MNHEY and SMNVEV (reference sequence). Trimming cost V 3 bases and J 3 bases, with 27 bases left between them. Here the CDR3 reads CASSLSQTGSAASIYEQYF. The CDR3 DNA reads as TGTGCCAGCAGTTTGTCACAGACAGGTTCTGCCGCTTCGATCTACGAGCAGTACTTC.

The chain uses TRBV19 and TRBJ2-1; a weak D match, TRBD2 (7 bases). This CDR3 region has 17 residues. The germline gives CDR1 LNHDA, CDR2 SQIVND (reference sequence). Trimming left V 0 bases short and J 2 bases short, with 14 bases between. CDR3 region: CASSIDFGGTTYNEQFF. The CDR3 DNA sequence: TGTGCCAGTAGTATAGATTTCGGGGGGACAACCTACAATGAGCAGTTCTTC.